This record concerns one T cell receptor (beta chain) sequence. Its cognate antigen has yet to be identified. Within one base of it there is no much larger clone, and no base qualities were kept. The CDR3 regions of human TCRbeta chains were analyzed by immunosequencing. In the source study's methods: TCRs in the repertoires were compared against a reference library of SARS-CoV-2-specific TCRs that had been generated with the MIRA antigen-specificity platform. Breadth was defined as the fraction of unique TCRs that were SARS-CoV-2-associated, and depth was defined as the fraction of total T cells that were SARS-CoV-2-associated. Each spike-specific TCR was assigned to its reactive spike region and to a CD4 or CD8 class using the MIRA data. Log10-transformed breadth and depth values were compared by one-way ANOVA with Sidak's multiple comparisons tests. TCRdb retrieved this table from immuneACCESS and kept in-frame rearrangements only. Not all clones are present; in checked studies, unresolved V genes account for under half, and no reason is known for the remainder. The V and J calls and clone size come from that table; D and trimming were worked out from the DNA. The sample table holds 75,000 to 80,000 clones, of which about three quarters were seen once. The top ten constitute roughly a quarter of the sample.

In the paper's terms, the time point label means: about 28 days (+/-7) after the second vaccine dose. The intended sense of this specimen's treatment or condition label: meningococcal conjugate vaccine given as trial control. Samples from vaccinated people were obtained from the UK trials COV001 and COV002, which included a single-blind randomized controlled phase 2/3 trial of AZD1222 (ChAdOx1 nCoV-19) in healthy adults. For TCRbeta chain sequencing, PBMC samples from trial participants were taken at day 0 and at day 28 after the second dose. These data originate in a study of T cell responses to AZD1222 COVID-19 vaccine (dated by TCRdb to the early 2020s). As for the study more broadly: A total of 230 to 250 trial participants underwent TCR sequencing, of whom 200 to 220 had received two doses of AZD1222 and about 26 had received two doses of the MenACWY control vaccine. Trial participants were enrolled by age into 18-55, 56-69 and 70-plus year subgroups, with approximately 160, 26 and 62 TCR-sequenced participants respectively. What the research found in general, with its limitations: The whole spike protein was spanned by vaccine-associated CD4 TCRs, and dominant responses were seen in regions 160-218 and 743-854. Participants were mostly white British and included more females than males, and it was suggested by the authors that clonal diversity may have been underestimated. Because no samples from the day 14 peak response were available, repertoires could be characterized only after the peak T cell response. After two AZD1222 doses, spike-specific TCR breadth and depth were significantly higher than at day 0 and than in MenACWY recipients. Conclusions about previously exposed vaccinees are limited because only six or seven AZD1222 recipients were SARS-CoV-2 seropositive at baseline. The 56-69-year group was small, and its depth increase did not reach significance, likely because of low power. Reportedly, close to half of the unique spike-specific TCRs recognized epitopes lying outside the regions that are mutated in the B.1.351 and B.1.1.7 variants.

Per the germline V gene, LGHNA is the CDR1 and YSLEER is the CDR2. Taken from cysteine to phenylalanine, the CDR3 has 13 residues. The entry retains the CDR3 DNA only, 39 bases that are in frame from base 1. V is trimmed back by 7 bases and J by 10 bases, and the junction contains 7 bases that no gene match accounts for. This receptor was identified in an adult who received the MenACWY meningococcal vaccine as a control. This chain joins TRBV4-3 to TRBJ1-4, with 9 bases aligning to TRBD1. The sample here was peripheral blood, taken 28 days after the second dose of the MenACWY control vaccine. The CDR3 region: CASKEDRGRKLFF. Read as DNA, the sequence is TGCGCCAGCAAAGAGGACAGGGGACGAAAACTGTTTTTT.